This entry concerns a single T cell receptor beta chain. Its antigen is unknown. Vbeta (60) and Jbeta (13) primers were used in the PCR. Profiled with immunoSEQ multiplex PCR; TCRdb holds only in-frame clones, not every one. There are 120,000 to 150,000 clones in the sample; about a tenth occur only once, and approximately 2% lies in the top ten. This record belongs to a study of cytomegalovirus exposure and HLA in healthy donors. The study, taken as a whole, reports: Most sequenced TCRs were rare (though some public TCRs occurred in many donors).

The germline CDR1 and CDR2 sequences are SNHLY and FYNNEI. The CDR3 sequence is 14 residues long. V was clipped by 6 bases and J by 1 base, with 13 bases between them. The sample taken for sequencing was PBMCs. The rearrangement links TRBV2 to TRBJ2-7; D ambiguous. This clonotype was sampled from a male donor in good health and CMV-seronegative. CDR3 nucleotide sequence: TGTGCCAGCAGAGGCAGGCTCGGTTCCTACGAGCAGTACTTC. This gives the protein CASRGRLGSYEQYF. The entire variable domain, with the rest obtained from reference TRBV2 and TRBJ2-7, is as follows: EPEVTQTPSHQVTQMGQEVILRCVPISNHLYFYWYRQILGQKVEFLVSFYNNEISEKSEIFDDQFSVERPDGSNFTLKIRSTKLEDSAMYFCASRGRLGSYEQYFGPGTRLTVT.